The 20 T cell receptor beta chains presented below share a single source sample, sequenced in a study of blood T cell repertoires in COVID-19. Only in-frame clones appear in the TCRdb table, and some are missing; sequencing was by immunoSEQ multiplex PCR. The table records 170,000 or so clones, more than 85% of them present only once. Sample: peripheral blood. The receptors were sampled from a man between 60 and 75 years old with COVID-19, enrolled during active disease.

V gene TRBV6-1 combines with J gene TRBJ1-1; possible D gene TRBD1, 5 bases. The CDR3 is made up of 16 amino acids. CDR1 is MNHNS and CDR2 is SASEGT in the germline V gene. V dropped 3 bases and J dropped 3 bases, with 17 bases sitting between them. The CDR3 DNA follows: TGTGCCAGCAGTGACGATCTGTTGACAGACTACACTGAAGCTTTCTTT. It is translated as CASSDDLLTDYTEAFF.

V and J are TRBV5-1 and TRBJ2-1, with a possible D match to TRBD1 (5 bases). Trimming stripped 1 base from V and 7 bases from J, with 12 bases between. The CDR3 spans 14 residues. Per germline, CDR1 SGHRS and CDR2 YFSETQ. This CDR3 reads CASSLQAGLNEQFF. CDR3 coding DNA: TGCGCCAGCAGCTTGCAGGCAGGGTTGAATGAGCAGTTCTTC.

The chain links TRBV7-9 to TRBJ2-3; 7 positions agree with TRBD2. J was trimmed by 4 bases and V by 5 bases; bases with no gene match: 15. The CDR3 totals 17 residues. The germline V gene has CDR1 SEHNR and CDR2 FQNEAQ (reference sequence). CDR3 region: CASSPQRGRRTADTQYF. The CDR3 nucleotides read TGTGCCAGCAGCCCTCAGCGGGGACGCCGTACGGCAGATACGCAGTATTTT. The variable domain in full, with the rest retrieved from reference TRBV7-9 and TRBJ2-3, is DTGVSQNPRHKITKRGQNVTFRCDPISEHNRLYWYRQTLGQGPEFLTYFQNEAQLEKSRLLSDRFSAERPKGSFSTLEIQRTEQGDSAMYLCASSPQRGRRTADTQYFGPGTRLTVL.

The chain recombines TRBV7-2 with TRBJ2-1; TRBD2 matches at 8 bases. The CDR3 totals 16 residues. CDR1 and CDR2 from the germline V gene are SGHTA and FQGNSA. Trimming at V came to 6 bases and at J to 6 bases, leaving 13 bases not matched to a gene. The CDR3 nucleotides are TGTGCCAGCAGAGGTGCGGGAGGAGGCTCGGTCAATGAGCAGTTCTTC. Translated, it gives CASRGAGGGSVNEQFF.

V and J are TRBV7-2 and TRBJ1-2, with D uncertain. Germline assignment: CDR1 SGHTA and CDR2 FQGNSA. Trimming removed 4 bases at V and 8 bases at J, with 14 bases between. This CDR3 is 13 amino acids long. CDR3 bases: TGTGCCAGCAGCTCAATGCGGAGTGGAGGCTACACCTTC. As protein: CASSSMRSGGYTF.

The V gene is TRBV18, the J gene TRBJ1-1; 8 nucleotides match TRBD1. There are 16 residues in the CDR3. CDR1 is KGHSH and CDR2 is LQKENI in the germline V gene. V lost 1 base and J lost 5; bases outside the gene matches: 9. The CDR3 DNA is TGTGCCAGCTCACCACTGGCCGCAGGGGGCTTTACTGAAGCTTTCTTT. Protein sequence: CASSPLAAGGFTEAFF.

The chain couples TRBV4-2 to TRBJ2-7, with 7 bases that match TRBD1. CDR1 and CDR2 (germline): LGHNA, YNFKEQ. The CDR3 is 15 residues long. The trim removed 3 bases at V and 0 bases at J, leaving 5 bases unmatched. Here the CDR3 DNA reads TGTGCCAGCAGCCATCGGGACAGCAGCTCCTACGAGCAGTACTTC. Translated, it gives CASSHRDSSSYEQYF.

The chain has TRBV18 and TRBJ1-4, with a weak D call TRBD1 (6 bases). The CDR3 spans 15 residues. Trimming cost V 0 bases and J 11 bases, with 16 bases left between them. Germline CDR1 and CDR2: KGHSH and LQKENI. CDR3 in DNA: TGTGCCAGCTCACCACCGGTCCAGGGGTCCTATAAACTGTTTTTT. Its translation: CASSPPVQGSYKLFF.

The chain is built from TRBV11-1 and TRBJ1-6; D gene ambiguous. The length of the CDR3 is 13 residues. Trimming stripped 2 bases from V and 8 bases from J, with 7 bases between. Germline lookup yields CDR1 SGHAT and CDR2 FQDESV (reference sequence). CDR3 residues: CASSLFEDSPLHF. The CDR3 DNA reads TGTGCCAGCAGCTTATTCGAGGATTCACCCCTCCACTTT.

The CDR3 DNA is TGTGCCAGCGGGAGCTCCTACAATGAGCAGTTCTTC. This sequence encodes CASGSSYNEQFF. The chain uses TRBV12-3 or TRBV12-4 and TRBJ2-1; a possible D gene is TRBD2 (5 bases). The CDR3 totals 12 residues. Deletions cut 8 bases from V and 0 bases from J, with 5 bases between.

This chain links TRBV5-1 with TRBJ2-3, with TRBD1 matching over 8 bases. This CDR3 has 15 amino acids. V lost 4 bases and J lost 0; bases outside the gene matches: 4. From germline, CDR1 is SGHRS and CDR2 YFSETQ. CDR3 bases: TGCGCCAGCAGCCCCGGGACAGGAAGCACAGATACGCAGTATTTT. It translates to CASSPGTGSTDTQYF.

This rearrangement joins TRBV19 to TRBJ1-2; 8 bases line up with TRBD1. Looked up from germline, CDR1 is LNHDA and CDR2 is SQIVND (reference sequence). CDR3 length: 15 amino acids. Trimming took 5 bases from V and 2 from J; bases not matched to a gene: 7. The CDR3 reads CASSARQGSNYGYTF. CDR3 sequence (DNA): TGTGCCAGTAGTGCCCGACAGGGGTCCAACTATGGCTACACCTTC.

The gene calls are TRBV7-2 and TRBJ1-5, with TRBD1 matching over 8 bases. This CDR3 comprises 15 residues. Trimming took 6 bases from V and 6 from J; bases not matched to a gene: 10. Germline V gene sequence: CDR1 SGHTA, CDR2 FQGNSA. This CDR3 is CASSDDRGRVQPQHF. CDR3 in DNA: TGTGCCAGCAGTGACGACAGGGGAAGAGTTCAGCCCCAGCATTTT.

The rearrangement uses TRBV7-9 and TRBJ1-4, with TRBD1 matching over 9 bases. The CDR3 extends over 15 amino acids. The germline gives CDR1 SEHNR, CDR2 FQNEAQ (reference sequence). J lost 5 bases, V lost 2 bases, and 3 bases had no gene match. CDR3 in DNA: TGTGCCAGCAGCTTAATGGGACAGGGAAATGAAAAACTGTTTTTT. Encoded protein: CASSLMGQGNEKLFF.

CDR3 coding DNA: TGTGCCAGCAGTGACCGCAACACTAAGGGGGAGACCCAGTACTTC. It encodes CASSDRNTKGETQYF. The chain recombines TRBV6-1 with TRBJ2-5, with a tentative D call TRBD1 (5 bases). The ends were cut back, 3 bases at V and 5 bases at J, with 16 bases in the middle. This CDR3 has 15 amino acids. The V gene's germline CDR1 is MNHNS and CDR2 SASEGT.

J is TRBJ2-2 and V is TRBV5-6; 8 positions match TRBD1. Looked up from germline, CDR1 is SGHDT and CDR2 is YYEEEE. The ends lost 9 bases at V and 4 bases at J; junction bases unmatched: 5. The CDR3 length is 13 residues. The CDR3 here is CATDRGGTGELFF. Written as DNA, the CDR3 is TGTGCCACCGACAGGGGTGGCACCGGGGAGCTGTTTTTT.

The CDR3 loop reads CASSEGQGGNQPQHF. The DNA for the CDR3 is TGTGCCAGCAGCGAGGGACAGGGTGGCAATCAGCCCCAGCATTTT. The chain carries TRBV5-4 and TRBJ1-5; 9 bases are shared with TRBD1. Germline V gene data show CDR1 as SGHNT and CDR2 as YYREEE (reference sequence). V shed 4 bases and J 2 bases; nucleotides not matched to a gene: 4. The length of the CDR3 is 15 residues.

The CDR3 nucleotides read TGTGCCAGCAGTTTTCGAGGAAGGAGGTCGGGTTTTGGCGGGGAGCTGTTTTTT. Translation gives CASSFRGRRSGFGGELFF. The chain joins TRBV27 to TRBJ2-2, with a possible D match to TRBD2 (5 bases). V was trimmed by 3 bases and J by 7 bases, leaving 24 bases between them. The CDR3 contains 18 residues. Germline CDR1 MNHEY, CDR2 SMNVEV (reference sequence).

The rearrangement joins TRBV28 to TRBJ1-2, with a weak D call TRBD1 (5 bases). The germline V gene encodes CDR1 MDHEN and CDR2 SYDVKM. V dropped 3 bases and J dropped 4 bases, with 9 bases sitting between them. There are 13 residues in the CDR3. CDR3 sequence reads: CASSFGGSYGYTF. CDR3 bases: TGTGCCAGCAGTTTCGGGGGAAGCTATGGCTACACCTTC.

In this sample, this clone turned up once. This rearrangement joins TRBV7-6 to TRBJ1-1; 8 bases map to TRBD1. Trimming at V came to 5 bases and at J to 1 base, leaving 3 bases not matched to a gene. The germline gives CDR1 SGHVS, CDR2 FNYEAQ. CDR3 length: 14 amino acids. The CDR3 DNA is TGTGCCAGCAGCCTAGGGACAGGGAACACTGAAGCTTTCTTT. This translates into CASSLGTGNTEAFF.